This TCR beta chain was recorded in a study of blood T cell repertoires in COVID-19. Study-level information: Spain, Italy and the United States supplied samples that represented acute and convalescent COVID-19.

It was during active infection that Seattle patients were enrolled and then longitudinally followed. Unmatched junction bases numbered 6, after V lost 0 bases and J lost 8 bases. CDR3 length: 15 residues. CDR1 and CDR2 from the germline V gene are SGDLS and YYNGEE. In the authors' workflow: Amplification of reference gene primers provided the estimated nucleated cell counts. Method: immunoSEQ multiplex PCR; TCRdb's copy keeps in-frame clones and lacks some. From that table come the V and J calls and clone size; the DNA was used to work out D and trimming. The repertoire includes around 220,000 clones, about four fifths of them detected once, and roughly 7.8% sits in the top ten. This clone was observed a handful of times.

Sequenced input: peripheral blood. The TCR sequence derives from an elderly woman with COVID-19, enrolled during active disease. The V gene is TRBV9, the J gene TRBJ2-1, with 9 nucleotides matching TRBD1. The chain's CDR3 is CASSVAQGALDEQFF. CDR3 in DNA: TGTGCCAGCAGCGTAGCACAGGGGGCGCTGGATGAGCAGTTCTTC.